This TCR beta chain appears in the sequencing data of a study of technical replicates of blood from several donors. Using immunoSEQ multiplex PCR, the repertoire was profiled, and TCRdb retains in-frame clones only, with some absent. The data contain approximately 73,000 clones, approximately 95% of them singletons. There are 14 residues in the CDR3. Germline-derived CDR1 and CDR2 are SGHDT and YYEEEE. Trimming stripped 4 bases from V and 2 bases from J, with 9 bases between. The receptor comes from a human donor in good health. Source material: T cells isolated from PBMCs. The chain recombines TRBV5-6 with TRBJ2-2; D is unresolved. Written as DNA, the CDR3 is TGTGCCAGCAGCCCCTATTTCAACACCGGGGAGCTGTTTTTT. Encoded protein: CASSPYFNTGELFF.